The entry below describes one T cell receptor (beta chain). Its specificity is not known. The data were taken from a study of cytomegalovirus exposure and HLA in healthy donors. Study overall: For the approximately 400 genotyped donors, about 81% fell within the Caucasian-associated ancestry cluster. Study conclusions and caveats: Most TCR sequences were seen very rarely across donors, but some public TCRs occurred in many. Later analysis identified a missense DCLRE1C variant that was linked to TCR beta V- and J-gene trimming.

Participants comprised healthy donors of bone marrow. Primers for the PCR totalled 60 Vbeta and 13 Jbeta. The protocol was immunoSEQ multiplex PCR, while the TCRdb copy is restricted to in-frame clones and leaves out a portion. This sample has some 180,000 clones; about 69% occur once, and the top ten carry approximately 2.9%. This CDR3 is 17 amino acids long. Germline values: CDR1 MNHNS, CDR2 SASEGT. The V gene end was trimmed by 1 base and the J gene end by 4 bases; junction bases not matched to a gene: 11. The TCR comes from a male donor in good health and CMV-seronegative. The V and J genes are TRBV6-1 and TRBJ1-1, with 8 bases aligning to TRBD1. The sample taken for sequencing was PBMCs. The CDR3 region has the DNA TGTGCCAGCAGTGAAGGGAGACAGGGGTATCATGGCACTGAAGCTTTCTTT. This codes for CASSEGRQGYHGTEAFF.